One and the same sample provided the 18 T cell receptor beta chains below, sequenced in a study of blood T cell repertoires in COVID-19. Clones were sequenced by immunoSEQ multiplex PCR, and TCRdb holds only the in-frame ones, with some missing. The sample lists 250,000 or so clones, 80% to 95% occurring once. Sequenced input: peripheral blood. The source is a man aged 25 to 40 with COVID-19, enrolled during active disease.

The chain combines TRBV9 with TRBJ2-1, with TRBD2 identical over 8 bases. The CDR3 totals 15 residues. Germline values: CDR1 SGDLS, CDR2 YYNGEE. After removal of 1 base from V and 0 bases from J, the junction contained 0 bases not matched to a gene. The CDR3 region is CASSVSGSSYNEQFF. CDR3 DNA sequence: TGTGCCAGCAGCGTAAGCGGGAGCTCCTACAATGAGCAGTTCTTC.

This sequence joins TRBV11-2 and TRBJ2-7; 10 positions match TRBD1. The CDR3 has 16 amino acids. Germline V gives CDR1 SGHAT, CDR2 FQNNGV. V shed 5 bases, J shed 0 bases, and the junction held 7 bases outside the gene matches. The CDR3 spells CASSNPGQGSSYEQYF. CDR3 bases: TGTGCCAGCAGCAACCCGGGACAGGGGAGCTCCTACGAGCAGTACTTC.

This sequence joins TRBV12-3 or TRBV12-4 and TRBJ1-2, with D possibly being TRBD1 (5 bases). V lost 3 bases and J 4 bases, leaving 9 bases between the germline ends. The CDR3 contains 13 residues. The DNA for the CDR3 is TGTGCCAGCAGTTTCAGGGACTTCTATGGCTACACCTTC. Translated: CASSFRDFYGYTF.

V usage is TRBV6-5 and J usage is TRBJ1-2, with a possible D match to TRBD1 (6 bases). V lost 2 bases to trimming and J lost 5 bases, with 12 bases between them. From germline, CDR1 is MNHEY and CDR2 SVGAGI. This CDR3 is built from 14 residues. CDR3 sequence: CASSYPGARYGYTF. For the CDR3, the DNA is TGTGCCAGCAGTTACCCAGGGGCGCGGTATGGCTACACCTTC.

V is TRBV15 and J is TRBJ2-7; 7 bases map to TRBD2. V gave up 0 bases and J gave up 0 bases; unmatched junction bases: 2. This CDR3 region has 15 residues. Germline values: CDR1 LNHNV, CDR2 YYDKDF (reference sequence). CDR3 in DNA: TGTGCCACCAGCAGAGACTCTAGCGGCTCCTACGAGCAGTACTTC. Residues: CATSRDSSGSYEQYF.

This clone was seen only a few times. The chain combines TRBV12-3 or TRBV12-4 with TRBJ1-5; D is unclear. Trimming took off 3 bases at V and 5 bases at J, with 5 bases between the two ends. The CDR3 consists of 12 residues. DNA of the CDR3: TGTGCCAGCAGTTTTTCTGATCAGCCCCAGCATTTT. Protein product: CASSFSDQPQHF.

The chain is built from TRBV6-6 and TRBJ1-5, with 10 bases fitting TRBD1. CDR1 and CDR2 (germline): MNHNY, SVGAGI (reference sequence). V was clipped by 8 bases and J by 3 bases; unmatched bases: 10. The CDR3 runs to 16 residues. This CDR3 is CASGRAGQGFNQPQHF. CDR3 nucleotides: TGTGCCAGCGGTCGAGCGGGACAGGGGTTCAATCAGCCCCAGCATTTT.

CDR3 sequence: CASSPPATGRGMYSNQPQHF. Written as DNA, the CDR3 is TGTGCCAGCAGTCCTCCTGCCACAGGGCGGGGGATGTATAGCAATCAGCCCCAGCATTTT. The chain uses TRBV6-6 and TRBJ1-5; TRBD1 is a possible D gene (6 bases). Germline CDR1 MNHNY, CDR2 SVGAGI (reference sequence). This CDR3 contains 20 residues. V was shortened by 5 bases and J by 0 bases, with 26 bases between the two germline ends.

V is TRBV6-5 and J is TRBJ2-2; 7 bases map to TRBD1. The CDR3 spans 14 residues. The V segment lost 4 bases and the J segment 5 bases; nucleotides outside the gene matches: 4. Looked up from germline, CDR1 is MNHEY and CDR2 is SVGAGI. CDR3 DNA sequence: TGTGCCAGCAGTTTAACAGGGGAAACCGGGGAGCTGTTTTTT. It is translated as CASSLTGETGELFF.

This clone was counted only a few times. V usage is TRBV5-4 and J usage is TRBJ1-2; TRBD1 aligns across 11 bases. There are 15 residues in the CDR3. The germline V gene has CDR1 SGHNT and CDR2 YYREEE (reference sequence). The trim removed 4 bases at V and 4 bases at J, leaving 6 bases unmatched. The CDR3 loop reads CASSLGGTGGYGYTF. CDR3 nucleotide sequence: TGTGCCAGCAGCCTGGGTGGGACAGGGGGCTATGGCTACACCTTC.

The genes are TRBV2 and TRBJ1-6, with D maybe TRBD1 (5 bases). The germline V gene has CDR1 SNHLY and CDR2 FYNNEI. With 6 bases removed from V and 14 bases from J, the gap between germline ends came to 20 bases. The CDR3 contains 14 residues. CDR3 coding DNA: TGTGCCAGCAGCCGTCCCGGGACTGGCTCAACCCTCCACTTT. Translating it yields CASSRPGTGSTLHF.

This chain's CDR3 is CASSRDSRTGELFF. The CDR3, as DNA: TGTGCCAGTAGCAGGGACAGTAGGACCGGGGAGCTGTTTTTT. The chain is built from TRBV19 and TRBJ2-2; TRBD1 matches 7 bases. Germline loops: CDR1 LNHDA, CDR2 SQIVND (reference sequence). The CDR3 loop spans 14 amino acids. The junction had 6 bases not matched to a gene; V was cut back by 6 bases and J by 5 bases.

A remark on this clone: The junction shows a germline mismatch at one end, possibly a read error. This chain links TRBV5-1 with TRBJ1-2; the D is unclear. Germline V gene data show CDR1 as SGHRS and CDR2 as YFSETQ. The CDR3 runs to 12 residues. CDR3 coding DNA: TGCGCCAGCAGCTTCATGGGAGATGGCTACGCCTTC. It encodes CASSFMGDGYAF.

V usage is TRBV19 and J usage is TRBJ1-1, with D unresolved. The V gene lost 3 bases and the J gene lost 1 base, with 12 bases spanning the gap. Germline V gives CDR1 LNHDA, CDR2 SQIVND (reference sequence). The CDR3 is 15 residues long. The CDR3 spells CASSIWVAGNTEAFF. The CDR3 coding sequence is TGTGCCAGTAGTATTTGGGTAGCGGGGAACACTGAAGCTTTCTTT.

The rearrangement joins TRBV9 to TRBJ1-5, with D unresolved. The germline gives CDR1 SGDLS, CDR2 YYNGEE. V dropped 4 bases and J dropped 4 bases, with 15 bases sitting between them. The CDR3 totals 15 residues. CDR3 DNA sequence: TGTGCCAGCAGCCCATCGGACGGGAAAAATCAGCCCCAGCATTTT. Translated: CASSPSDGKNQPQHF.

The chain has TRBV30 and TRBJ2-5; 9 bases agree with TRBD1. The germline gives CDR1 GTSNPN, CDR2 SVGIG (reference sequence). After removal of 4 bases from V and 4 bases from J, the junction contained 1 base not matched to a gene. This CDR3 region has 12 residues. CDR3 coding DNA: TGTGCCTGGATGACAGGGGGAGAGACCCAGTACTTC. Its protein product is CAWMTGGETQYF.

The chain combines TRBV10-3 with TRBJ1-4; D is possibly TRBD1 (5 bases). The V gene lost 3 bases and the J gene lost 6 bases, with 5 bases spanning the gap. The germline CDR1 and CDR2 sequences are ENHRY and SYGVKD. The CDR3 sequence is 12 residues long. The DNA for the CDR3 is TGTGCCATCAGTGACAGGGATGAAAAACTGTTTTTT. This sequence encodes CAISDRDEKLFF.

This chain uses TRBV27 with TRBJ2-7, with 9 bases aligning to TRBD1. The J segment lost 2 bases and the V segment lost 2 bases, leaving 4 bases of the junction unmatched. CDR1 is MNHEY, CDR2 SMNVEV, per germline (reference sequence). CDR3 length equals 15 residues. CDR3 protein: CASSLSRDRAYEQYF. The CDR3 DNA sequence: TGTGCCAGCAGTTTAAGCCGGGACAGGGCCTACGAGCAGTACTTC.